This T cell receptor beta chain was sequenced for a study of blood T cell repertoires in COVID-19. Whole-study context: Donors in the United States, Italy and Spain gave samples during acute or convalescent COVID-19. Sources were T cells, B-cell-depleted T cells, or PBMCs; the material itself was cDNA or gDNA.

V gave up 5 bases and J gave up 4 bases, with 21 bases separating them. CDR1 and CDR2 from the germline V gene are SGHKS and YYEKEE (reference sequence). The CDR3 consists of 16 residues. Per the original methods: Estimates of nucleated cell counts were drawn from the amplification of reference gene primers. Measured with immunoSEQ multiplex PCR; TCRdb has only the in-frame clones, and not every one. The V and J calls and clone size are taken from that table; D and trimming were inferred from the DNA. The sample has 45,000 to 55,000 clones; about nine tenths are singletons. The sequencing sample was made of peripheral blood. The genes are TRBV5-5 and TRBJ1-2; the D gene is possibly TRBD1 (5 bases). This receptor was obtained from a man in his forties or fifties with active COVID-19. The CDR3: CASRREHDSFLYGYTF. The CDR3 DNA reads as TGTGCCAGCAGGCGCGAGCATGACAGCTTTCTCTATGGCTACACCTTC.